What follows are 30 T cell receptor beta chains derived from one specimen sequenced in a study of blood T cell repertoires in COVID-19 (dated by TCRdb to 2018 to 2020). Libraries were constructed by the immunoSEQ multiplex PCR assay. The immuneACCESS repertoire file appears here via TCRdb, limited to in-frame rearrangements. These files lack a portion of the clones; in checked studies, under half of the deficit traces to unresolved V genes, and the cause of the others is not known. In this sample the table shows 98,000 or so clones, 82% of which occur a single time. About 5% of the sample lies in the top ten. Sequenced material: peripheral blood. Receptors originate from a man in his 60s with acute or convalescent COVID-19.

The chain recombines TRBV14 with TRBJ2-5; 10 nucleotides agree with TRBD1. With V trimmed by 6 bases and J by 5 bases, 6 bases remained unmatched. The germline gives CDR1 SGHDN, CDR2 FVKESK. This CDR3 contains 14 residues. CDR3 sequence (DNA): TGTGCCAGCAGTCGACAGGGGGCCAGGGAGACCCAGTACTTC. Protein product: CASSRQGARETQYF.

V is TRBV7-2 and J is TRBJ2-3; D is unresolved. Trimming cost V 5 bases and J 6 bases, with 9 bases left between them. Germline V gene lookup returns CDR1 SGHTA and CDR2 FQGNSA. The CDR3 extends over 12 amino acids. The CDR3 here is CASSPYGDTQYF. The CDR3 coding sequence is TGTGCCAGCAGCCCTTACGGGGATACGCAGTATTTT.

The sample holds many counts of this clone. The gene calls are TRBV30 and TRBJ2-3, with 12 bases fitting TRBD1. Germline V CDR1 and CDR2: GTSNPN, SVGIG (reference sequence). The V segment lost 5 bases and the J segment 3 bases; nucleotides outside the gene matches: 3. The length of the CDR3 is 14 residues. CDR3 residues: CAWGTGGWTDTQYF. The DNA of the CDR3 is TGTGCCTGGGGGACAGGGGGCTGGACAGATACGCAGTATTTT.

This chain uses TRBV4-2 with TRBJ1-2; the match to TRBD1 covers 8 bases. This CDR3 has 14 amino acids. V dropped 4 bases and J dropped 7; count of bases not matched to a gene: 8. The germline gives CDR1 LGHNA, CDR2 YNFKEQ. In DNA form, the CDR3 reads TGTGCCAGCAGCCGAGACAGGGGAGAAGGTGGCTACACCTTC. Translation: CASSRDRGEGGYTF.

The chain has TRBV7-9 and TRBJ2-1, with 8 nucleotides matching TRBD1. Germline V gene lookup returns CDR1 SEHNR and CDR2 FQNEAQ (reference sequence). Unmatched junction bases numbered 11, after V lost 2 bases and J lost 5 bases. The CDR3 is 17 amino acids. The CDR3 is CASSLPLGQGMNNEQFF. The CDR3 DNA sequence: TGTGCCAGCAGCTTACCGCTAGGACAGGGCATGAACAATGAGCAGTTCTTC.

The chain links TRBV3-1 (or the pseudogene TRBV3-2) to TRBJ1-1; maybe TRBD1 (5 bases). This CDR3 spans 13 amino acids. Germline V gives CDR1 LGHDT, CDR2 YNNKEL (reference sequence). Trimming took off 2 bases at V and 5 bases at J, with 9 bases between the two ends. CDR3 protein: CASSQKGSTEAFF. CDR3 DNA sequence: TGTGCCAGCAGCCAAAAGGGGTCAACTGAAGCTTTCTTT.

This clone was observed once. In DNA, the CDR3 is TGTGCCAGCTCACCCCCTGAAAGGGGGCCCAACGAGCAGTACTTC. The encoded protein is CASSPPERGPNEQYF. The chain is built from TRBV18 and TRBJ2-7; TRBD1 matches at 7 bases. This CDR3 spans 15 amino acids. CDR1 and CDR2 (germline): KGHSH, LQKENI. Losses at the gene ends were 3 bases for V and 5 bases for J; bases not matched to a gene: 10.

This clone turned up a few times. V gene TRBV10-3 combines with J gene TRBJ2-7; D call uncertain. CDR1 ENHRY and CDR2 SYGVKD come from the germline V gene. V dropped 2 bases and J dropped 4 bases, with 12 bases sitting between them. The CDR3 consists of 14 residues. CDR3 bases: TGTGCCATCAGTGAGAAAAGGTACGGGTACGAGCAGTACTTC. This codes for CAISEKRYGYEQYF.

In this sample, this clone turned up once. CDR3 sequence reads: CASSLAGLSKTGEAFF. The CDR3 DNA reads TGTGCCAGCAGCTTAGCCGGACTGTCGAAAACAGGGGAAGCTTTCTTT. J is TRBJ1-1 and V is TRBV11-3; tentative D call: TRBD1 (6 bases). In germline, CDR1 is SGHNT, CDR2 YENEEA. V gave up 1 base and J gave up 8 bases, with 20 bases separating them. The CDR3 runs to 16 residues.

The chain uses TRBV5-1 and TRBJ1-2, with 9 bases lining up with TRBD1. The CDR3 spans 14 residues. J gave up 8 bases and V 6 bases, and 11 bases lay outside the gene matches. The germline V gene has CDR1 SGHRS and CDR2 YFSETQ. CDR3: CASTSGTGLLGYTF. The CDR3 nucleotides are TGCGCCAGCACGAGCGGGACAGGGTTATTAGGCTACACCTTC.

V and J are TRBV9 and TRBJ1-1, with D unclear. The V end was cut by 0 bases, the J end by 0 bases, with 12 bases between. The CDR3 is 16 residues long. The germline V gene encodes CDR1 SGDLS and CDR2 YYNGEE. CDR3 sequence: CASSVVPGHMNTEAFF. CDR3 nucleotides: TGTGCCAGCAGCGTAGTGCCAGGTCACATGAACACTGAAGCTTTCTTT.

The chain joins TRBV7-2 to TRBJ2-5, with 14 nucleotides matching TRBD2. Losses at the gene ends were 5 bases for V and 4 bases for J; bases not matched to a gene: 6. The CDR3 is 16 amino acids. Looked up from germline, CDR1 is SGHTA and CDR2 is FQGNSA. CDR3 loop: CASSIRLAGGGETQYF. The CDR3 DNA reads as TGTGCCAGCAGCATTAGACTAGCGGGAGGGGGAGAGACCCAGTACTTC.

In this sample, this clone turned up once. CDR3 nucleotide sequence: TGTGCCAGCAGTTACTCGATAGCTGCAAGCACAGATACGCAGTATTTT. Its protein is CASSYSIAASTDTQYF. The chain joins TRBV6-2 or TRBV6-3 to TRBJ2-3; D unresolved. This CDR3 contains 16 residues. The V and J ends lost 0 bases and 0 bases respectively, with 10 bases between them. From germline, CDR1 is MNHEY and CDR2 SVGEGT.

The V and J genes are TRBV28 and TRBJ1-5; the D is unclear. Germline assignment: CDR1 MDHEN and CDR2 SYDVKM. This CDR3 has 13 residues. The ends were cut back, 3 bases at V and 7 bases at J, with 10 bases in the middle. This chain's CDR3 is CASSFPGIQPQHF. The CDR3, as DNA: TGTGCCAGCAGTTTCCCGGGGATCCAGCCCCAGCATTTT.

This chain connects TRBV10-3 to TRBJ2-7, with 14 positions matching TRBD2. The V and J ends lost 6 bases and 6 bases, in that order; junction bases with no gene match: 13. CDR3 size: 17 residues. Germline V gene data show CDR1 as ENHRY and CDR2 as SYGVKD. The CDR3 spells CAIRGLAGGSTGGEQYF. In DNA form, the CDR3 reads TGTGCCATCAGAGGACTAGCGGGGGGTTCCACCGGCGGCGAGCAGTACTTC.

This chain links TRBV7-2 with TRBJ2-5; 7 bases line up with TRBD1. Looked up from germline, CDR1 is SGHTA and CDR2 is FQGNSA. V gave up 5 bases and J gave up 5 bases; unmatched junction bases: 11. The CDR3 extends over 15 amino acids. The CDR3 DNA reads TGTGCCAGCAGCCCCTTTAGACAGGGTGGGGAGACCCAGTACTTC. Its translation is CASSPFRQGGETQYF.

This rearrangement joins TRBV5-1 to TRBJ2-3, with 10 positions matching TRBD2. CDR1 is SGHRS, CDR2 YFSETQ, per germline. This CDR3 has 14 residues. V was pared by 3 bases and J by 3 bases, with 1 base of the junction left unmatched. CDR3: CASSSSGGTDTQYF. The CDR3 region has the DNA TGCGCCAGCAGCTCTAGCGGGGGAACAGATACGCAGTATTTT.

V usage is TRBV5-6 and J usage is TRBJ2-3; 11 bases agree with TRBD2. The germline CDR1 and CDR2 sequences are SGHDT and YYEEEE. V lost 4 bases to trimming and J lost 0 bases; unmatched junction nucleotides: 4. The CDR3 loop spans 16 amino acids. This CDR3 is CASSQGLAASTDTQYF. Written as DNA, the CDR3 is TGTGCCAGCAGCCAGGGACTAGCGGCTAGCACAGATACGCAGTATTTT.

J is TRBJ2-3 and V is TRBV10-2; maybe TRBD1 (5 bases). The CDR3 totals 14 residues. V was trimmed by 2 bases and J by 8 bases, leaving 14 bases between them. In germline, CDR1 is WSHSY, CDR2 SAAADI. CDR3 region: CASSEGARSGTQYF. The DNA of the CDR3 is TGCGCCAGCAGTGAGGGGGCCCGGTCAGGTACGCAGTATTTT.

The chain couples TRBV5-1 to TRBJ2-1; no reliable D call. This CDR3 comprises 15 residues. Trimming pared 0 bases from V and 1 base from J, leaving 8 bases between. Germline assignment: CDR1 SGHRS and CDR2 YFSETQ. The CDR3 reads CASSLDSPSYNEQFF. The CDR3 nucleotides read TGCGCCAGCAGCTTGGATTCCCCATCCTACAATGAGCAGTTCTTC.

The chain combines TRBV6-2 or TRBV6-3 with TRBJ2-6; D is possibly TRBD2 (5 bases). Per the germline V gene, CDR1 is MNHEY and CDR2 is SVGEGT. Trimming stripped 2 bases from V and 1 base from J, with 9 bases between. This CDR3 spans 16 amino acids. The CDR3 loop reads CASSYRGGSGANVLTF. The CDR3 coding sequence is TGTGCCAGCAGTTACCGAGGCGGGTCTGGGGCCAACGTCCTGACTTTC.

This clone was detected once. This sequence joins TRBV3-1 (or the pseudogene TRBV3-2) and TRBJ1-1; D is possibly TRBD1 (5 bases). The ends were cut back, 3 bases at V and 1 base at J, with 9 bases in the middle. There are 14 residues in the CDR3. The germline gives CDR1 LGHDT, CDR2 YNNKEL (reference sequence). CDR3 nucleotide sequence: TGTGCCAGCAGCCATGACAGACCGAACACTGAAGCTTTCTTT. Its protein product is CASSHDRPNTEAFF.

This chain uses TRBV5-1 with TRBJ2-5, with D uncertain. CDR3 length equals 14 residues. Germline V gene sequence: CDR1 SGHRS, CDR2 YFSETQ. The V gene lost 3 bases and the J gene lost 0 bases, with 9 bases spanning the gap. The CDR3 DNA is TGCGCCAGCAGCTCCCTACCAAACCAAGAGACCCAGTACTTC. Its protein product is CASSSLPNQETQYF.

The chain couples TRBV6-2 or TRBV6-3 to TRBJ2-3, with 13 bases that match TRBD2. Germline trimming cut 4 bases from V and 6 bases from J; bases unmatched to any gene: 7. CDR3 length equals 16 residues. Germline V lookup: CDR1 MNHEY, CDR2 SVGEGT. DNA of the CDR3: TGTGCCAGCAGTTCTAGACTAGCGGGAGGATGGGATACGCAGTATTTT. Translating it yields CASSSRLAGGWDTQYF.

This clone was recorded once. The chain recombines TRBV6-5 with TRBJ2-7, with TRBD2 matching 7 bases. Trimming removed 7 bases from V and 0 bases from J; junction bases left unmatched: 3. CDR3 length: 13 residues. CDR1 and CDR2 (germline): MNHEY, SVGAGI. The CDR3 nucleotides read TGTGCCAGCATAGGCGGGAGCTCCTACGAGCAGTACTTC. Encoded protein: CASIGGSSYEQYF.

The gene calls are TRBV7-3 and TRBJ1-1; possibly TRBD1 for D (6 bases). The CDR3 length is 14 residues. Germline V gene lookup returns CDR1 SGHTA and CDR2 FQGTGA. V gave up 4 bases and J gave up 6 bases, with 15 bases separating them. The CDR3 loop is CASSSDSPPAEAFF. In nucleotides, the CDR3 is TGTGCCAGCAGCTCGGACAGCCCCCCGGCTGAAGCTTTCTTT.

The rearrangement links TRBV4-1 to TRBJ2-2, with 9 positions matching TRBD2. Germline V gives CDR1 MGHRA, CDR2 YSYEKL. J gave up 0 bases and V 2 bases, and 7 bases lay outside the gene matches. This CDR3 has 18 residues. CDR3 coding DNA: TGCGCCAGCAGCCAAAGGAGCGGGGGGATCGCGAACACCGGGGAGCTGTTTTTT. Translation: CASSQRSGGIANTGELFF.

This clone came up once. The chain links TRBV5-1 to TRBJ2-7; D is perhaps TRBD2 (6 bases). Trimming pared 6 bases from V and 2 bases from J, leaving 15 bases between. This CDR3 comprises 14 residues. Per germline, CDR1 SGHRS and CDR2 YFSETQ. CDR3 amino acids: CASNGGGGTYEQYF. CDR3 nucleotides: TGCGCCAGCAACGGTGGGGGAGGCACCTACGAGCAGTACTTC.

In the case of this clone: The same CDR3 can be traced to other DNA sequences in this sample. V usage is TRBV5-1 and J usage is TRBJ2-5, with D tentatively TRBD1 (5 bases). Trimming took off 0 bases at V and 4 bases at J, with 10 bases between the two ends. The germline V gene has CDR1 SGHRS and CDR2 YFSETQ. The CDR3 loop spans 14 amino acids. CDR3 coding DNA: TGCGCCAGCAGCTTGGGGCAGGGCGGAGAGACCCAGTACTTC. Its translation: CASSLGQGGETQYF.

The chain carries TRBV9 and TRBJ2-7, with 8 bases that match TRBD2. The V gene end was trimmed by 0 bases and the J gene end by 1 base; junction bases not matched to a gene: 6. The CDR3 is made up of 16 amino acids. CDR1 and CDR2 from the germline V gene are SGDLS and YYNGEE. The CDR3 sequence: CASSVGATSGSYEQYF. In nucleotides, the CDR3 is TGTGCCAGCAGCGTAGGTGCAACTAGCGGATCCTACGAGCAGTACTTC.